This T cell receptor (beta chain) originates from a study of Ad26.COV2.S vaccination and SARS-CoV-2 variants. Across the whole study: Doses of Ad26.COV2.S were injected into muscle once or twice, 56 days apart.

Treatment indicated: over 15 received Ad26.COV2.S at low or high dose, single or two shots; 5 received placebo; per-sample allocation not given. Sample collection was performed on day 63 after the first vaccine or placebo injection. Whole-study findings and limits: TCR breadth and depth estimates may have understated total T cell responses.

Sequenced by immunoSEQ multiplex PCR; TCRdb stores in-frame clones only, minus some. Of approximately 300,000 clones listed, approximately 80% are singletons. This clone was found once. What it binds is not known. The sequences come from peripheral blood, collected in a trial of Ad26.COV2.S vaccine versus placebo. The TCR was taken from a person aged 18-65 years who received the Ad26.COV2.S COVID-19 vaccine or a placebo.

CDR3 region: CASSPTQGLSSYNEQFF. The CDR3 DNA sequence: TGCGCCAGCAGCCCTACCCAGGGGTTGAGCTCCTACAATGAGCAGTTCTTC. The V gene is TRBV5-1, the J gene TRBJ2-1, with D maybe TRBD1 (6 bases). V lost 4 bases, J lost 0 bases, and 17 bases lay in between. CDR1 is SGHRS and CDR2 is YFSETQ in the germline V gene. The CDR3 totals 17 residues.